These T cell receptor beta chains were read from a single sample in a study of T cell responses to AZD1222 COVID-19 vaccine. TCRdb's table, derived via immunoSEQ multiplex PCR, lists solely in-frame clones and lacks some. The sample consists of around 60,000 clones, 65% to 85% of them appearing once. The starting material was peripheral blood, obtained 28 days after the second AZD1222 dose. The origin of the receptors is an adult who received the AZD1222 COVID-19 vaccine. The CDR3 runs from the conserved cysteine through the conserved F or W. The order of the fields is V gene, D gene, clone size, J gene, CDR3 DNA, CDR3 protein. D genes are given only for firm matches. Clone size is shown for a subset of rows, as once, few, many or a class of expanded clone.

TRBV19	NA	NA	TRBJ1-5	TGTGCCAGTAGGATAGGGAATCAGCCCCAGCATTTT	CASRIGNQPQHF
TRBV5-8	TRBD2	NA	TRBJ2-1	TGTGCCAGCAGCTTGAGCCAGCGGGAGCCCAATGAGCAGTTCTTC	CASSLSQREPNEQFF
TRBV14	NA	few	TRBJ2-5	TGTGCCAGCAGCCTTCTCACGGAGACCCAGTACTTC	CASSLLTETQYF
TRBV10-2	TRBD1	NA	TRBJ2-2	TGCGCCAGCACTCACAGGGGAAGGGACACCGGGGAGCTGTTTTTT	CASTHRGRDTGELFF
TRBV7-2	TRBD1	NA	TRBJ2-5	TGTGCCAGCAGCCCACGCGGACAGGGTCGACAAGAGACCCAGTACTTC	CASSPRGQGRQETQYF
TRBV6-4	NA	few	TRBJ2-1	TGTGCCAGCAGTGACGGGGTGGAGAATGAGCAGTTCTTC	CASSDGVENEQFF
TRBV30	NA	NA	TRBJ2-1	TGTGCCTGGAGTCAGTCGAGCTCCTACAATGAGCAGTTCTTC	CAWSQSSSYNEQFF
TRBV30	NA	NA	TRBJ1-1	TGTGCCTGGAGTGGGGACACAGTGAACACTGAAGCTTTCTTT	CAWSGDTVNTEAFF
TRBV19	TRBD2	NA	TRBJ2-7	TGTGCCAGTACCCCGTCAACGGGGGGCTACGAGCAGTACTTC	CASTPSTGGYEQYF
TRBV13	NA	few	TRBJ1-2	TGTGCCAGCAGCTTAAGGACGGAGCTCTATGGCTACACCTTC	CASSLRTELYGYTF
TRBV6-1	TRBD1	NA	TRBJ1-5	TGTGCCAGCAGTGAACAGGGGGCGAGGCAGCCCCAGCATTTT	CASSEQGARQPQHF
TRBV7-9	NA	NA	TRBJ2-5	TGTGCCAGCAGCCCCGGGGGAGGAGAGACCCAGTACTTC	CASSPGGGETQYF
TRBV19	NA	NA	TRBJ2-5	TGTGCCAGTCTCAAGTCCGGTAGCGGAGAGACCCAGTACTTC	CASLKSGSGETQYF
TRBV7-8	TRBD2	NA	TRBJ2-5	TGTGCCAGCACCGCAGGACTAGCGTTTAGAGAGACCCAGTACTTC	CASTAGLAFRETQYF
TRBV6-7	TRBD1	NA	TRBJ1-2	TGTGCCAGCAGTTACGCGAACCGCAGACAGGGAGGTCGGGTTGAGGGCCAATTCTATGGCTACACCTTC	CASSYANRRQGGRVEGQFYGYTF
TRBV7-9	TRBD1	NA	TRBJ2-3	TGTGCCAGCAGCATAAGACAGGGAGCAAGCACAGATACGCAGTATTTT	CASSIRQGASTDTQYF
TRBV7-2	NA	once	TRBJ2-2	TGTGCCAGCAGCCCGCTTTGGGACACGAGGCTGTTTTTT	CASSPLWDTRLFF
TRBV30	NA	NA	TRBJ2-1	TGTGCCTGGACCCCCATCAGGTCTCAGAACTCCTACAATGAGCAGTTCTTC	CAWTPIRSQNSYNEQFF
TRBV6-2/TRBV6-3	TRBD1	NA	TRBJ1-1	TGTGCCAGCAGCGACAGGGGGAACACTGAAGCTTTCTTT	CASSDRGNTEAFF
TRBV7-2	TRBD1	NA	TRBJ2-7	TGTGCCAGCAGCTTTGGGACAGGGGCGTCCTACGAGCAGTACTTC	CASSFGTGASYEQYF
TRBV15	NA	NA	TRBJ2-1	TGTGCCACCAGCAGAGGAGGGACGCATGTTGACAATGAGCAGTTCTTC	CATSRGGTHVDNEQFF
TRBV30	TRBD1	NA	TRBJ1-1	TGTGCCTACATGACAGGGAAAGGCACTGAAGCTTTCTTT	CAYMTGKGTEAFF
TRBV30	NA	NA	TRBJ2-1	TGTGCCTGGGGGAGACAGCTTTCCTACAATGAGCAGTTCTTC	CAWGRQLSYNEQFF
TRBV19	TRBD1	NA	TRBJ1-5	TGTGCCAGTAGTATAATGGGGACAGGGGCTGGGCACCAGCATTTT	CASSIMGTGAGHQHF
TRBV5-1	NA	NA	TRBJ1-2	TGCGCCAGCAGCTTAGGACAATCCCTCTATGGCTACACCTTC	CASSLGQSLYGYTF
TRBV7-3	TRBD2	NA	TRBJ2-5	TGTGCCAGCAGCCGCGGACTAGCGGGAGTAGAGACCCAGTACTTC	CASSRGLAGVETQYF
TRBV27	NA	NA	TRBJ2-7	TGTGCCAGCAGTTTATCACAGGGCTACGAGCAGTACTTC	CASSLSQGYEQYF
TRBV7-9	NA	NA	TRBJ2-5	TGTGCCAGCAGCTTATACGCGGGCACCCAAGAGACCCAGTACTTC	CASSLYAGTQETQYF
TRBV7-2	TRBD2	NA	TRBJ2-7	TGTGCCAGCAGCCAGGTTGCGGGAGGGTGGGACGAGCAGTACTTC	CASSQVAGGWDEQYF
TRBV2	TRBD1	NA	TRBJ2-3	TGTGCCAGCAGTGGGACGGACAGGGGGTTTAAAGATACGCAGTATTTT	CASSGTDRGFKDTQYF
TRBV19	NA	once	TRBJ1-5	TGTGCCAGTAGTATAGAGGGCACGTATAGCAATCAGCCCCAGCATTTT	CASSIEGTYSNQPQHF
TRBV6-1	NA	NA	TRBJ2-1	TGTGCCAGCAGTCTGGAGCGGGCGTCCTACAATGAGCAGTTCTTC	CASSLERASYNEQFF
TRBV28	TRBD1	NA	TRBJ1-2	TGTGCCAGCAGGAGACAGGGTAGCGAGGTCGGCTATGGCTACACCTTC	CASRRQGSEVGYGYTF
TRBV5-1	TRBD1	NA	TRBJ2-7	TGCGCCAGCACCCTAACCGGGACAGGGAGAAACTACGAGCAGTACTTC	CASTLTGTGRNYEQYF
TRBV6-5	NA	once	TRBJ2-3	TGTGCCAGCAGTTACCGGGGTACGCAGTATTTT	CASSYRGTQYF
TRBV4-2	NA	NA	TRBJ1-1	TGTGCCAGCAGCCAAGATCAAGGCGCAGGTCGGGTGAACACTGAAGCTTTCTTT	CASSQDQGAGRVNTEAFF
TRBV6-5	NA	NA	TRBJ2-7	TGTGCCACCCCAGGCGTCCACGAGCAGTACTTC	CATPGVHEQYF
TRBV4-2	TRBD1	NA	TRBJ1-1	TGTGCCAGCAGCCAAGAGGGGACAGGGGCTTGGGTCGGCACTGAAGCTTTCTTT	CASSQEGTGAWVGTEAFF
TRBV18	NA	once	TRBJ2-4	TGTGCCAGCTCACCTGAGGGCATTCAGTACTTC	CASSPEGIQYF
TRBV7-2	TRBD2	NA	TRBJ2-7	TGTGCCAGCAGCTTAGCGAGGGCTAGCGGGACAAACGAGCAGTACTTC	CASSLARASGTNEQYF
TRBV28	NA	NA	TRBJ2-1	TGTGCCAGCAGCCTTCTAAGCTCCTACAATGAGCAGTTCTTC	CASSLLSSYNEQFF
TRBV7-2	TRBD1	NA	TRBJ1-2	TGTGCCAGCAGCTTATTTGGGGACAGGGATGGCTACACCTTC	CASSLFGDRDGYTF
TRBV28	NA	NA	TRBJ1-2	TGTGCCAGCAGCCTAGTTGGGCCCTATGGCTACACCTTC	CASSLVGPYGYTF
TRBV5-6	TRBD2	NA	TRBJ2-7	TGTGCCAGCAGCATGACTAGCGGGGGGGTTAGCTCCTACGAGCAGTACTTC	CASSMTSGGVSSYEQYF
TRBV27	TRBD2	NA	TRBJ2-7	TGTGCCAGCAGTTTAGGACTAGCGGGAGGTGAGCAGTACTTC	CASSLGLAGGEQYF
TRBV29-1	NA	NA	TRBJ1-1	TGCAGCGCTCTCGACGGTGACACTGAAGCTTTCTTT	CSALDGDTEAFF
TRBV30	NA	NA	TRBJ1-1	TGTGCTCTAACCTGGAACCCCATACAGGGTGCTTTCTTT	CALTWNPIQGAFF
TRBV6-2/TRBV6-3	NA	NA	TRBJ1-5	TGTGCCAGCAGTTACTCGGAAGGCCTACCGAATCAGCCCCAGCATTTT	CASSYSEGLPNQPQHF
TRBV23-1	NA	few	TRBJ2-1	TGCGCCAGCAGTCAATCGCCCGCGAGGTGGGATGAGCAGTTCTTC	CASSQSPARWDEQFF